The TCR beta chain under discussion was sequenced for a study of T cell repertoires in ileal Crohn's disease. Findings and limits, study-wide: Compared with non-smokers, active smokers at surgery showed more clonal expansions.

Repertoires were generated with immunoSEQ multiplex PCR, while TCRdb's copy carries only in-frame clones and drops some. The sample contains about 8,400 clones, approximately 80% of which appear only once. Germline V CDR1 and CDR2: SNHLY, FYNNEI. This CDR3 is built from 16 residues. V lost 0 bases, J lost 2 bases, and 13 bases lay in between. Turning to this clone: The antigen is unknown.

V and J are TRBV2 and TRBJ1-1; possible D gene TRBD1, 6 bases. Input material: ileal tissue. This receptor was obtained from an adult with Crohn's disease. The CDR3 DNA reads TGTGCCAGCAGTGAAGCAGACAGGAGTTTCAACACTGAAGCTTTCTTT. It is translated as CASSEADRSFNTEAFF. The full variable domain, rest sourced from reference TRBV2 and TRBJ1-1, is EPEVTQTPSHQVTQMGQEVILRCVPISNHLYFYWYRQILGQKVEFLVSFYNNEISEKSEIFDDQFSVERPDGSNFTLKIRSTKLEDSAMYFCASSEADRSFNTEAFFGQGTRLTVV.